This T cell receptor (beta chain) was documented in a study of shared clonotypes between healthy human individuals. Study context: Per donor, CD8 memory used one plate, CD8 naive used two, CD4 memory used three and CD4 naive used three.

Only in-frame clones appear in the TCRdb table, and some are missing; sequencing was by immunoSEQ multiplex PCR. Of 2 million to 2.5 million clones in the sample, over 90% are singletons; the top ten hold approximately 0.4%. All donors were Caucasian adults living in Nashville, Tennessee. The CDR3 has 15 residues. The germline V gene has CDR1 MNHEY and CDR2 SMNVEV (reference sequence). V was shortened by 5 bases and J by 5 bases, with 18 bases between the two germline ends. The sample consisted of naive CD4+ T cells from PBMCs. Indicated subset: CD45RA+ positively selected. The sequence was obtained from a man aged 18 to 30 in good health. Some clones in this sample may be carry-over from other donors' samples. The rearrangement links TRBV27 to TRBJ1-1; unclear D gene. CDR3 DNA sequence: TGTGCCAGCAGTCCGAACCTGATCCGGGGAACTGAAGCTTTCTTT. It codes for CASSPNLIRGTEAFF.